This T cell receptor (beta chain) was found in a study of T cell responses to AZD1222 COVID-19 vaccine. Notes on the study in general: Recipients of AZD1222 seropositive at baseline numbered only 5 or 6. Spike was spanned by vaccine-associated CD4 TCRs, with dominance at 160-218 and 743-854. It should be noted that donors were predominantly white British and more often female, and clonal diversity was possibly underestimated.

The V gene's germline CDR1 is SEHNR and CDR2 FQNEAQ (reference sequence). The V end lost 5 bases, the J end lost 11 bases, and 19 bases lay between the germline ends. This CDR3 is 13 amino acids long. As concerns this clone: Its antigen is not identified.

Second-dose intervals of approximately 4 or approximately 12 weeks were pooled. Assay used: immunoSEQ multiplex PCR; TCRdb lists only in-frame clones, some missing. The data hold approximately 150,000 clones, with approximately 90% observed a single time. The source of this sequence is an adult who received the AZD1222 COVID-19 vaccine. The input for sequencing was peripheral blood, taken 28 days after the second AZD1222 dose. This chain joins TRBV7-9 and TRBJ2-7; D is unresolved. CDR3 bases: TGTGCCAGCAGCCTAGATGTCGGCCCTTCCAAGTACTTC. Translation gives CASSLDVGPSKYF. Full variable domain (outside the CDR3, taken from reference TRBV7-9 and TRBJ2-7): DTGVSQNPRHKITKRGQNVTFRCDPISEHNRLYWYRQTLGQGPEFLTYFQNEAQLEKSRLLSDRFSAERPKGSFSTLEIQRTEQGDSAMYLCASSLDVGPSKYFGPGTRLTVT.